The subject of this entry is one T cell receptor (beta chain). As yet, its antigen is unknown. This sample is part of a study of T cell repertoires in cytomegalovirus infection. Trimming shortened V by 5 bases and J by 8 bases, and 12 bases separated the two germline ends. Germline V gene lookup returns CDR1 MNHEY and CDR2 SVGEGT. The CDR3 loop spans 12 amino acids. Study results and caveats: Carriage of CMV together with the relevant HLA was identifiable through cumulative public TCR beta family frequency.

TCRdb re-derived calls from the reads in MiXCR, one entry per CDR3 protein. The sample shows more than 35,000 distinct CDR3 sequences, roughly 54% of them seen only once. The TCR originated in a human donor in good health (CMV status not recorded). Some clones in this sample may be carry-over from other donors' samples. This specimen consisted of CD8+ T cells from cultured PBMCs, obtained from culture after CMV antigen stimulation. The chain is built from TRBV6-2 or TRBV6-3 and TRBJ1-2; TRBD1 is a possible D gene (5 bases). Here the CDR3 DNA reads TGTGCCAGCAGTCACACAGGAGGAGGCTACACCTTC. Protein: CASSHTGGGYTF.